The 5 T cell receptor beta chains listed next were all sequenced from one sample in a study of T cell clonality in common variable immunodeficiency. Only in-frame clones appear in the TCRdb table, and some are missing; sequencing was by immunoSEQ multiplex PCR. The table lists 40,000 to 45,000 clones, with no singletons. The sequenced material came from peripheral blood mononuclear cells. These receptors came from a person between 18 and 75 years old in good health.

Here the CDR3 reads CSVTEYSGNTIYF. The DNA read from the CDR3 is TGCAGCGTCACAGAGTACTCTGGAAACACC. The V gene is TRBV29-1, the J gene TRBJ1-3; D is undetermined. The read ends 3 residues early relative to the CDR3; the germline J gene fills the gap. CDR3 length equals 13 residues. Trimming took 6 bases from V and 0 from J, leaving 9 bases between them. Germline V gives CDR1 SQVTM, CDR2 ANQGSEA.

This clone was seen many times. The read falls 3 residues short of the CDR3 end, and the missing part is taken from the germline J gene. The V call is TRBV6-7, the J call TRBJ2-5, with 8 bases that match TRBD2. TRBV6-7 is an ORF; its function is uncertain. V gave up 3 bases and J gave up 5 bases; unmatched junction bases: 5. The CDR3 sequence is 14 residues long. CDR3 loop: CASSYRGGQETQYF. CDR3 bases read: TGTGCCAGCAGTTATCGGGGGGGCCAGGAGACC.

This clone was seen ten or more times. The missing CDR3 end, 3 residues past where the read stops, is filled in from the germline J gene. The chain joins TRBV7-9 to TRBJ1-2; D is possibly TRBD1 (5 bases). CDR1 and CDR2 from the germline V gene are SEHNR and FQNEAQ (reference sequence). CDR3 length: 13 amino acids. With 1 base removed from V and 4 bases from J, the gap between germline ends came to 7 bases. CDR3 amino acids: CASSLDRSYGYTF. CDR3 DNA, as far as it was read: TGTGCCAGCAGCTTAGACAGGAGCTATGGC. Full variable domain (remainder filled in from reference TRBV7-9 and TRBJ1-2): DTGVSQNPRHKITKRGQNVTFRCDPISEHNRLYWYRQTLGQGPEFLTYFQNEAQLEKSRLLSDRFSAERPKGSFSTLEIQRTEQGDSAMYLCASSLDRSYGYTFGSGTRLTVV.

As for this clone: With the read ending 3 residues before the CDR3 end, the germline J gene is used to fill in that end. The chain employs TRBV27 and TRBJ2-7, with 8 bases matching TRBD2. There are 14 residues in the CDR3. Germline CDR1 MNHEY, CDR2 SMNVEV (reference sequence). V was clipped by 10 bases and J by 1 base; unmatched bases: 9. CDR3 region: CAIKKASGSYEQYF. The CDR3 DNA, read in part, is TGTGCCATCAAAAAGGCTAGCGGGTCCTACGAG.

This clone was counted only a few times. The read ends 3 residues before the CDR3 terminus; that terminus is restored from the germline J gene. This chain connects TRBV11-1 to TRBJ2-7; perhaps TRBD2 as D (6 bases). The CDR3 runs 14 residues. Trimming took off 5 bases at V and 6 bases at J, with 17 bases between the two ends. Germline assignment: CDR1 SGHAT and CDR2 FQDESV (reference sequence). Incomplete CDR3 DNA: TGTGCCAGCAGCCCAAGACTAGGTTCGGGCGAG. Its translation is CASSPRLGSGE. The whole CDR3 region reads CASSPRLGSGEQYF.